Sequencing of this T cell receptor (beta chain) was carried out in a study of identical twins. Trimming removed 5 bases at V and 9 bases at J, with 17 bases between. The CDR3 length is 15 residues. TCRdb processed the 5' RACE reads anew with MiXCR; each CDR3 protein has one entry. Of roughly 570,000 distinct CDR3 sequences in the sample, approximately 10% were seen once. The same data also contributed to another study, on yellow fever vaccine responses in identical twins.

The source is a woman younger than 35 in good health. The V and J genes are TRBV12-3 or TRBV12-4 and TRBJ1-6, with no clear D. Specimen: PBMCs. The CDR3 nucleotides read TGTGCCAGCAGTACTATAAGGATCGGAGGTTCACCCCTCCACTTT. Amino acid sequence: CASSTIRIGGSPLHF.